One TCR beta chain is described in this entry. Its matching antigen is unknown. This sample stems from a study of beta chain features in type 1 diabetes. Sequenced material consisted of expressed TCRB transcripts (all of the isolated RNA was reverse transcribed). The average output of naive, central memory and regulatory T cell samples was approximately 3.6 million reads. Measured with immunoSEQ multiplex PCR; TCRdb has only the in-frame clones, and not every one. Among approximately 730,000 clones listed, under 15% were seen once. CDR1 is MGHRA and CDR2 is YSYEKL in the germline V gene. The CDR3 loop spans 19 amino acids. V lost 0 bases, J lost 0 bases, and 21 bases lay in between. Study-wide findings and caveats: VDJ junctions from type 1 diabetes patients carried fewer insertions and larger deletions. The study found moderately but significantly shorter TCRB CDR3s in all four CD4+ subsets of Type 1 diabetes patients. In cDNA sequencing, cells with high TCR expression could be over-represented.

The sequenced sample consisted of naive CD4+ T cells from blood. This receptor was identified in a young man with type 1 diabetes. The V call is TRBV4-1, the J call TRBJ2-7, with D uncertain. CDR3 region: CASSQDGPGRTANSYEQYF. CDR3 in DNA: TGCGCCAGCAGCCAAGATGGGCCTGGGCGGACGGCGAACTCCTACGAGCAGTACTTC.